This TCR beta chain was sequenced during a study of T-cell memory formation after mild COVID-19. As for the study in general: Clusters of TCRs were largely donor specific. Study conclusions and caveats: Several responding clones turned up in pre-infection memory, indicating that cross-reactive memory may have taken part. CD8+ contracting clones occupied EMRA, while CD4+ ones occupied mainly CM and EM.

The V and J ends lost 0 bases and 6 bases respectively, with 11 bases between them. Germline V gene sequence: CDR1 SGHRS, CDR2 YFSETQ. This CDR3 region has 14 residues. Note on this clonotype: What it recognizes is unknown.

TCRdb independently ran MiXCR on the 5' RACE reads; one entry per CDR3 protein. This sample has 560,000 or so distinct CDR3 sequences, with 15% to 20% found just once. Sequencing was carried out using PBMCs or a T cell subset sorted from them (not recorded which). The clonotype comes from an adult woman who had mild COVID-19 (a few samples of this study predate the infection). Cell type and time point are not known. This rearrangement joins TRBV5-1 to TRBJ2-3, with D possibly called TRBD1 or TRBD2 (6 bases each). DNA of the CDR3: TGCGCCAGCAGCTTGGACGGGGGCTCCGATACGCAGTATTTT. This sequence encodes CASSLDGGSDTQYF. Looking up the rest from reference TRBV5-1 and TRBJ2-3 gives the full variable domain: KAGVTQTPRYLIKTRGQQVTLSCSPISGHRSVSWYQQTPGQGLQFLFEYFSETQRNKGNFPGRFSGRQFSNSRSEMNVSTLELGDSALYLCASSLDGGSDTQYFGPGTRLTVL.